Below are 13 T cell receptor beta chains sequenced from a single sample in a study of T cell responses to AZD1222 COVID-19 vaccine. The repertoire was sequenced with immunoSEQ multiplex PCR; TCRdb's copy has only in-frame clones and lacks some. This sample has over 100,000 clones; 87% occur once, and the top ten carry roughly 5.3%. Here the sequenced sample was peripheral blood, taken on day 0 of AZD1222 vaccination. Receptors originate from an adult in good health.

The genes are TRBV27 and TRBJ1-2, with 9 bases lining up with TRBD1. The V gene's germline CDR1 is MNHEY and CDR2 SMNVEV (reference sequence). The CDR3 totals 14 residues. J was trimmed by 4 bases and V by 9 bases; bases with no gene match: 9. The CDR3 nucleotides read TGTGCCAGTAAGGCCGGGACAGGGCCCTATGGCTACACCTTC. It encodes CASKAGTGPYGYTF.

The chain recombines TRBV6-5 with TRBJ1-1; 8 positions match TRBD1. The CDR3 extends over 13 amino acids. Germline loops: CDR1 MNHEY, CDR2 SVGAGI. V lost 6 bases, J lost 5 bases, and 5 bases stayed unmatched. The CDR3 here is CASRSDRETEAFF. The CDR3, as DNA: TGTGCCAGCAGGTCGGACAGGGAAACTGAAGCTTTCTTT.

The CDR3 DNA reads TGTGCCAGCAGTCTGACCGGGACAGGGAGCAATCAGCCCCAGCATTTT. Translation: CASSLTGTGSNQPQHF. The V and J genes are TRBV27 and TRBJ1-5; TRBD1 aligns across 9 bases. The CDR3 runs to 16 residues. V lost 5 bases to trimming and J lost 1 base; unmatched junction nucleotides: 6. Germline V gene lookup returns CDR1 MNHEY and CDR2 SMNVEV (reference sequence).

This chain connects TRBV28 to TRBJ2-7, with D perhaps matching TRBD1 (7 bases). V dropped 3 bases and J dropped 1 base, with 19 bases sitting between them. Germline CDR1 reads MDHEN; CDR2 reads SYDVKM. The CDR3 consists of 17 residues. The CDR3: CASSLRRGLTSSYEQYF. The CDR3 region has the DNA TGTGCCAGCAGTTTGCGGAGGGGGCTGACCTCGTCCTACGAGCAGTACTTC.

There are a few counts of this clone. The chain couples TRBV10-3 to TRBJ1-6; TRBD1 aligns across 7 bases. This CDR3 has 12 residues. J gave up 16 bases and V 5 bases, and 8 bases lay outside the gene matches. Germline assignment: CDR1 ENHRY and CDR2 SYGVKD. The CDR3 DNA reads TGTGCCATCAGTACGGGACAGTCCTGGCTCCACTTT. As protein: CAISTGQSWLHF.

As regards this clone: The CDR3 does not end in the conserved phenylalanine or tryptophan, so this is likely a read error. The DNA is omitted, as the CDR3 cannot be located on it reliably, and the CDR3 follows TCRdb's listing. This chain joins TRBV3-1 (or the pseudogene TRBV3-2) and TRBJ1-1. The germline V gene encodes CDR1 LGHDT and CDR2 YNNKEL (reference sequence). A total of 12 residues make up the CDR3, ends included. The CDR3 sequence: CASSHLGVAATI.

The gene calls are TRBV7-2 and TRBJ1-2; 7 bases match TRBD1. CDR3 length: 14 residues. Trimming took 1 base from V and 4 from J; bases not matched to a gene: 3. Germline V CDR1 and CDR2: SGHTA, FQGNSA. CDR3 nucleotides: TGTGCCAGCAGCTTAGGGGGACAGCTCTATGGCTACACCTTC. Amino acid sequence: CASSLGGQLYGYTF.

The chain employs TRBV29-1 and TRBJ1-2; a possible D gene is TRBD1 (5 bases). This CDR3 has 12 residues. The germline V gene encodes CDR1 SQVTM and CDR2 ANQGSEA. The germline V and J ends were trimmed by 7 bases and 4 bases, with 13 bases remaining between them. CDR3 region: CSAGTELYGYTF. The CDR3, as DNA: TGCAGCGCCGGGACGGAACTCTATGGCTACACCTTC.

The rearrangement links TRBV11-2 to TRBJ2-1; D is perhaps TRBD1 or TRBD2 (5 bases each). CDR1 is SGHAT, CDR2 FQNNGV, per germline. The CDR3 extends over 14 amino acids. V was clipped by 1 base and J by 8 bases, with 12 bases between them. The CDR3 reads CASSLGGPRDEQFF. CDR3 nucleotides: TGTGCCAGCAGCTTAGGCGGGCCCAGGGATGAGCAGTTCTTC.

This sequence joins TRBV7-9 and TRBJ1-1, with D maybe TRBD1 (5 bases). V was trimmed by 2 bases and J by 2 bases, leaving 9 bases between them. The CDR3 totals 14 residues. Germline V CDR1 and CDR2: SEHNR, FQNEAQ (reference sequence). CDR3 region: CASSLYGGNTEAFF. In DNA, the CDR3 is TGTGCCAGCAGCTTATACGGGGGTAACACTGAAGCTTTCTTT.

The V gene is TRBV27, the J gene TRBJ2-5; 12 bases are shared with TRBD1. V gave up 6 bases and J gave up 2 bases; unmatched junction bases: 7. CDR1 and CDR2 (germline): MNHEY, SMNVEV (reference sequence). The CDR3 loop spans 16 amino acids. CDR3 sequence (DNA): TGTGCCAGCAGCCTGGGACAGGGGGCATTGCAAGAGACCCAGTACTTC. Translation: CASSLGQGALQETQYF.

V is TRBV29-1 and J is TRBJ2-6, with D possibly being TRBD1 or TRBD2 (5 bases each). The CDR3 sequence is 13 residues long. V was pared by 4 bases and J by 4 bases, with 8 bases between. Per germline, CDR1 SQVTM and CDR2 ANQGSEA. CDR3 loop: CSVAGAGANVLTF. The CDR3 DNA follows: TGCAGCGTTGCCGGGGCAGGGGCCAACGTCCTGACTTTC.

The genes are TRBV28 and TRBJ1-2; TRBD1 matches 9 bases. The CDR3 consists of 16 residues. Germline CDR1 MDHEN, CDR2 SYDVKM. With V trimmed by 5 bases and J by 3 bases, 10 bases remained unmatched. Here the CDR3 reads CASSLRDRVVYYGYTF. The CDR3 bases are TGTGCCAGCAGTCTCCGGGACAGGGTGGTTTACTATGGCTACACCTTC.